The sequence of this T cell receptor (beta chain) was determined in a study of T cell changes during pregnancy in multiple sclerosis. Germline V gene data show CDR1 as GTSNPN and CDR2 as SVGIG (reference sequence). CDR3 length: 14 residues. V was shortened by 3 bases and J by 0 bases, with 11 bases between the two germline ends. In the case of this clone: Other nucleotide sequences from this sample produce the same CDR3.

Here immunoSEQ multiplex PCR was the method, and the copy in TCRdb shows in-frame clones only, minus some. The sample carries around 50,000 clones, around 90% recorded once. This receptor was identified in a female donor in good health, enrolled as a control in a pregnancy study. The chain carries TRBV30 and TRBJ1-1, with D uncertain. The material sequenced was CD4+ T cells from peripheral blood mononuclear cells, taken after pregnancy. DNA of the CDR3: TGTGCCTGGAGGACAAAAACCTTGAACACTGAAGCTTTCTTT. Encoded protein: CAWRTKTLNTEAFF. The full variable domain, completed using reference TRBV30 and TRBJ1-1, is SQTIHQWPATLVQPVGSPLSLECTVEGTSNPNLYWYRQAAGRGLQLLFYSVGIGQISSEVPQNLSASRPQDRQFILSSKKLLLSDSGFYLCAWRTKTLNTEAFFGQGTRLTVV.